The rows below give T cell receptor beta chains drawn from one sample of a study of blood T cell repertoires in COVID-19. Sequenced by immunoSEQ multiplex PCR; TCRdb stores in-frame clones only, minus some. The table lists approximately 150,000 clones, 70% to 90% of them singletons. Specimen: peripheral blood. The receptors were sampled from a woman aged 80 or over with COVID-19, enrolled during active disease. Both conserved end residues are part of each CDR3. Fields, in order: CDR3 protein, CDR3 length, clone size, D gene, V gene. The D gene is left open where the match is weak. Some rows mark clone size as missing; the rest say once, few, many or name a class of expanded clone.

cdr3_aa: CASSELAGEYNEQFF
cdr3_length: 15
clone_size: -
d_call: TRBD2
v_call: TRBV2

cdr3_aa: CASSEKRASGQETQYF
cdr3_length: 16
clone_size: -
d_call: TRBD2
v_call: TRBV25-1

cdr3_aa: CASSIGGGANTGELFF
cdr3_length: 16
clone_size: -
d_call: -
v_call: TRBV19

cdr3_aa: CAISESDTAGELFF
cdr3_length: 14
clone_size: -
d_call: -
v_call: TRBV10-3

cdr3_aa: CASSATSGGTDTQYF
cdr3_length: 15
clone_size: -
d_call: -
v_call: TRBV2

cdr3_aa: CASSPPDFSSEQFF
cdr3_length: 14
clone_size: -
d_call: -
v_call: TRBV7-2

cdr3_aa: CASSLRTSGRGETQYF
cdr3_length: 16
clone_size: -
d_call: TRBD2
v_call: TRBV28

cdr3_aa: CASSQDRRRGEQYF
cdr3_length: 14
clone_size: -
d_call: -
v_call: TRBV4-3

cdr3_aa: CASSPHRQGNTEAFF
cdr3_length: 15
clone_size: -
d_call: TRBD1
v_call: TRBV28

cdr3_aa: CASSVAGTYTDTQYF
cdr3_length: 15
clone_size: -
d_call: -
v_call: TRBV9

cdr3_aa: CASSLGQGDYNSPLHF
cdr3_length: 16
clone_size: -
d_call: TRBD1
v_call: TRBV7-9

cdr3_aa: CASSQETRYNEQFF
cdr3_length: 14
clone_size: -
d_call: -
v_call: TRBV4-3

cdr3_aa: CASSVTATAGAFF
cdr3_length: 13
clone_size: -
d_call: -
v_call: TRBV9

cdr3_aa: CASSGTGGVSYEQYF
cdr3_length: 15
clone_size: once
d_call: TRBD1
v_call: TRBV5-6

cdr3_aa: CASSGGVEETQYF
cdr3_length: 13
clone_size: once
d_call: -
v_call: TRBV7-9

cdr3_aa: CASSRGQGFTDTQYF
cdr3_length: 15
clone_size: once
d_call: TRBD1
v_call: TRBV4-3

cdr3_aa: CASSLTGDPQVGQYF
cdr3_length: 15
clone_size: -
d_call: TRBD1
v_call: TRBV4-1

cdr3_aa: CASSLDRVNNEQFF
cdr3_length: 14
clone_size: once
d_call: TRBD1
v_call: TRBV6-5

cdr3_aa: CASSYQTGNTEAFF
cdr3_length: 14
clone_size: -
d_call: -
v_call: TRBV14

cdr3_aa: CASSPDGEGYNEQFF
cdr3_length: 15
clone_size: few
d_call: TRBD2
v_call: TRBV9

cdr3_aa: CASSLAGFTDTQYF
cdr3_length: 14
clone_size: -
d_call: -
v_call: TRBV5-4

cdr3_aa: CASSQDPPGNEQFF
cdr3_length: 14
clone_size: once
d_call: -
v_call: TRBV4-1

cdr3_aa: CASSPGTVSGTEAFF
cdr3_length: 15
clone_size: -
d_call: TRBD1
v_call: TRBV27

cdr3_aa: CATAPASGRGTQYF
cdr3_length: 14
clone_size: few
d_call: TRBD2
v_call: TRBV3-1/TRBV3-2

cdr3_aa: CASTPSWAGAWEQYF
cdr3_length: 15
clone_size: many
d_call: -
v_call: TRBV19

cdr3_aa: CASRDRKVGNQPQHF
cdr3_length: 15
clone_size: -
d_call: TRBD1
v_call: TRBV19

cdr3_aa: CASSGETGTYGYTF
cdr3_length: 14
clone_size: few
d_call: TRBD1
v_call: TRBV19

cdr3_aa: CATNPGYGYNEQFF
cdr3_length: 14
clone_size: -
d_call: -
v_call: TRBV19

cdr3_aa: CASSTRLAGEQFF
cdr3_length: 13
clone_size: -
d_call: TRBD2
v_call: TRBV14

cdr3_aa: CASSYYRGGQIHF
cdr3_length: 13
clone_size: -
d_call: TRBD1
v_call: TRBV6-5

cdr3_aa: CAISGPSGVEQYF
cdr3_length: 13
clone_size: -
d_call: -
v_call: TRBV10-3

cdr3_aa: CASRTLAGTTDTQYF
cdr3_length: 15
clone_size: -
d_call: TRBD2
v_call: TRBV6-5

cdr3_aa: CASSARGPGANVLTF
cdr3_length: 15
clone_size: -
d_call: -
v_call: TRBV2

cdr3_aa: CASSQAHQVVGYGYTF
cdr3_length: 16
clone_size: once
d_call: -
v_call: TRBV3-1/TRBV3-2

cdr3_aa: CASSPRDRGDTEAFF
cdr3_length: 15
clone_size: -
d_call: TRBD1
v_call: TRBV7-8

cdr3_aa: CASTLGGGGYTF
cdr3_length: 12
clone_size: -
d_call: -
v_call: TRBV19

cdr3_aa: CATRRGGNQPQHF
cdr3_length: 13
clone_size: -
d_call: -
v_call: TRBV15

cdr3_aa: CASSQGTVAGNTIYF
cdr3_length: 15
clone_size: -
d_call: -
v_call: TRBV3-1/TRBV3-2

cdr3_aa: CATSRAGQGAEQYF
cdr3_length: 14
clone_size: -
d_call: TRBD1
v_call: TRBV15

cdr3_aa: CASSTLAINEQFF
cdr3_length: 13
clone_size: -
d_call: -
v_call: TRBV12-3/TRBV12-4

cdr3_aa: CASSFQGSTDTQYF
cdr3_length: 14
clone_size: once
d_call: -
v_call: TRBV7-9

cdr3_aa: CASSPSGISTDTQYF
cdr3_length: 15
clone_size: -
d_call: TRBD2
v_call: TRBV18

cdr3_aa: CASRSGTTDTQYF
cdr3_length: 13
clone_size: -
d_call: TRBD2
v_call: TRBV7-8

cdr3_aa: CASRGPGGYEQYF
cdr3_length: 13
clone_size: -
d_call: -
v_call: TRBV3-1/TRBV3-2

cdr3_aa: CASSRGGRFDYEQYF
cdr3_length: 15
clone_size: -
d_call: -
v_call: TRBV5-1

cdr3_aa: CASSLDPDRGEQYF
cdr3_length: 14
clone_size: -
d_call: TRBD1
v_call: TRBV5-4

cdr3_aa: CASRGGGFDSPLHF
cdr3_length: 14
clone_size: -
d_call: -
v_call: TRBV28

cdr3_aa: CASSLGLATAGELFF
cdr3_length: 15
clone_size: -
d_call: TRBD2
v_call: TRBV28

cdr3_aa: CASSLSSGTGGPSNQPQHF
cdr3_length: 19
clone_size: -
d_call: TRBD1
v_call: TRBV27

cdr3_aa: CASSPLTGDYGYTF
cdr3_length: 14
clone_size: once
d_call: TRBD1
v_call: TRBV3-1/TRBV3-2

cdr3_aa: CASKRGDTNEKLFF
cdr3_length: 14
clone_size: -
d_call: -
v_call: TRBV19

cdr3_aa: CASRLSRGQGTHEQYF
cdr3_length: 16
clone_size: -
d_call: TRBD1
v_call: TRBV11-2